The clone carrying this TCR beta chain was picked up a small number of times. The data belong to a study of T-cell memory formation after mild COVID-19. TCRdb re-called the 5' RACE reads through MiXCR, storing one row per CDR3 protein. Among 200,000 to 250,000 distinct CDR3 sequences listed, around 9.1% were seen once. Germline V gene lookup returns CDR1 KGHSH and CDR2 LQKENI. V was clipped by 1 base and J by 0 bases, with 4 bases between them. CDR3 size: 15 residues. Sequenced input: PBMCs or a T cell subset sorted from them (not recorded which). The TCR sequence derives from a man in his late teens or twenties who had mild COVID-19 (a few samples of this study predate the infection). Cell type and time point are not known. The rearrangement joins TRBV18 to TRBJ2-6; D unclear. CDR3 sequence (DNA): TGTGCCAGCTCACCACAGCTCTCTGGGGCCAACGTCCTGACTTTC. Protein: CASSPQLSGANVLTF.